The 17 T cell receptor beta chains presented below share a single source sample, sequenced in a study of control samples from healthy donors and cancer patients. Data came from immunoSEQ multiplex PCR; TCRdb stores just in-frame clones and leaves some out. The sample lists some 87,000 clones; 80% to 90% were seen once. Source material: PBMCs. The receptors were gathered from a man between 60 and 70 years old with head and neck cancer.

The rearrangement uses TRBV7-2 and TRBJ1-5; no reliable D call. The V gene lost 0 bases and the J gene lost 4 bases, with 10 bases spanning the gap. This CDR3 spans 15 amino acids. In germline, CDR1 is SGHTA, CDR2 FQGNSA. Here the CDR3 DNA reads TGTGCCAGCAGCTTAGCGGCTACAGAGAATCAGCCCCAGCATTTT. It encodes CASSLAATENQPQHF.

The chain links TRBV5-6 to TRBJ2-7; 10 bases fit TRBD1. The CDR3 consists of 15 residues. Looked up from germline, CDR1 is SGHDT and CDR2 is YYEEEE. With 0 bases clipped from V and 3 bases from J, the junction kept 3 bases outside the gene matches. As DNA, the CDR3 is TGTGCCAGCAGCTTGGGGACAGGGGGATTCTACGAGCAGTACTTC. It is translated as CASSLGTGGFYEQYF.

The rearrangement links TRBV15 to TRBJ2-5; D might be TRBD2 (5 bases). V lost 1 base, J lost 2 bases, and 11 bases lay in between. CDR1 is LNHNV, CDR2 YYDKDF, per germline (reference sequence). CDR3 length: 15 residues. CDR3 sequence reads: CATSRVTRSQETQYF. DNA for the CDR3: TGTGCCACCAGCAGAGTCACTAGATCACAAGAGACCCAGTACTTC.

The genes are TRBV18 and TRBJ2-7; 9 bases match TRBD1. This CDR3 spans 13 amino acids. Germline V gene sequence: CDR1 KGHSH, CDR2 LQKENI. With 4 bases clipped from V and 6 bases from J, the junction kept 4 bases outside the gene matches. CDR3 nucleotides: TGTGCCAGCTCACGGTCACAGGGGGCCGAGCAGTACTTC. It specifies CASSRSQGAEQYF.

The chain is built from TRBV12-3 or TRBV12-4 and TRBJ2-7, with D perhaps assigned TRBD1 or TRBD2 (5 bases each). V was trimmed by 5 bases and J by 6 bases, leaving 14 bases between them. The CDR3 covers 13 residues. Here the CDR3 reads CASSPCEGCEQYF. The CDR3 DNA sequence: TGTGCCAGCAGTCCCTGTGAGGGGTGCGAGCAGTACTTC.

CDR3 amino acids: CASSSPPSGRGDTQYF. DNA of the CDR3: TGTGCCAGCAGTTCCCCCCCTAGCGGGAGGGGCGATACGCAGTATTTT. V is TRBV28 and J is TRBJ2-3, with 12 bases lining up with TRBD2. With 4 bases clipped from V and 6 bases from J, the junction kept 8 bases outside the gene matches. From germline, CDR1 is MDHEN and CDR2 SYDVKM. The CDR3 has 16 residues.

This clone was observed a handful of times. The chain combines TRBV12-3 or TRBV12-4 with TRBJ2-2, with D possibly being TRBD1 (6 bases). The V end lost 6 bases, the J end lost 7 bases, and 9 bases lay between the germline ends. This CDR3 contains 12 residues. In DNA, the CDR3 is TGTGCCAGCAGGCCAGGGGTCGGGGAGCTGTTTTTT. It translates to CASRPGVGELFF.

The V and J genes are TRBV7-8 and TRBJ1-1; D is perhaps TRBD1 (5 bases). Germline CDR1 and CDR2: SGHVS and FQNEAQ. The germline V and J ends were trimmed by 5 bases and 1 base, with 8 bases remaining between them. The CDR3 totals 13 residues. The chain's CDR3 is CASSVDRNTEAFF. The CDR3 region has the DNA TGTGCCAGCAGCGTCGACAGGAACACTGAAGCTTTCTTT.

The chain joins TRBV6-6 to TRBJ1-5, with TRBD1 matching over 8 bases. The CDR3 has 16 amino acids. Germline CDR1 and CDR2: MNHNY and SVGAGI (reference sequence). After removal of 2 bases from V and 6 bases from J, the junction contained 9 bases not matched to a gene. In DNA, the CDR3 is TGTGCCAGCAGTTACCTGGGACAGGCGGGTGGTCAGCCCCAGCATTTT. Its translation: CASSYLGQAGGQPQHF.

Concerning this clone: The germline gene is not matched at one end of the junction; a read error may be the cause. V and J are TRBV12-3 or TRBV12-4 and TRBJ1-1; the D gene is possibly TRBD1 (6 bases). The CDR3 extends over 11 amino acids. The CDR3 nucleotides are TGTGTCAGCAGTCCGCAGGGGAAAGCTTTCTTT. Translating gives CVSSPQGKAFF.

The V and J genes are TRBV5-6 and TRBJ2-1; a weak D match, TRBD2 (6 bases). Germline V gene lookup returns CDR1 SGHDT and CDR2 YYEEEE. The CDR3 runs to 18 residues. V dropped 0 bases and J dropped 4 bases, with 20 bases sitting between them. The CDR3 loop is CASSLAGASARPYNEQFF. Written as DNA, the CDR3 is TGTGCCAGCAGCTTGGCCGGCGCTAGCGCTAGGCCTTACAATGAGCAGTTCTTC. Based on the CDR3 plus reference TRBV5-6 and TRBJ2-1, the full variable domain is DAGVTQSPTHLIKTRGQQVTLRCSPKSGHDTVSWYQQALGQGPQFIFQYYEEEERQRGNFPDRFSGHQFPNYSSELNVNALLLGDSALYLCASSLAGASARPYNEQFFGPGTRLTVL.

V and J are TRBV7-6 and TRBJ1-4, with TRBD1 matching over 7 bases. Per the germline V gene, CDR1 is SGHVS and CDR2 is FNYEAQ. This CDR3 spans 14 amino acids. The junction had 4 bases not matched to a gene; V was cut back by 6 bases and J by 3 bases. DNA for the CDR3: TGTGCCAGCAGACAGGGGTATGCTAATGAAAAACTGTTTTTT. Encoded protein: CASRQGYANEKLFF.

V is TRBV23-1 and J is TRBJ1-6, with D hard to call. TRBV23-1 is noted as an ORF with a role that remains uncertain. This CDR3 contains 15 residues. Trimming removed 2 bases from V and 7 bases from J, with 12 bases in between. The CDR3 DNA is TGCGCCAGCAGTCAACGTGGCAGAGTCAATTCACCCCTCCACTTT. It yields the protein CASSQRGRVNSPLHF.

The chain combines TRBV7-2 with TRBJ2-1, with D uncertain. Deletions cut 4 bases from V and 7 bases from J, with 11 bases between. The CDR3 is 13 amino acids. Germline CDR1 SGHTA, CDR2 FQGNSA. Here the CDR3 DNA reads TGTGCCAGCAGCTCACGTCTGACAAATGAGCAGTTCTTC. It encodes CASSSRLTNEQFF.

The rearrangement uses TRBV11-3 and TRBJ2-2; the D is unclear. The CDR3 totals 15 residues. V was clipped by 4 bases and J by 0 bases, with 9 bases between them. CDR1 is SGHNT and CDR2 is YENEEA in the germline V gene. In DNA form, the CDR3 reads TGTGCCAGCAGCTCGGTTGGTACGAACACCGGGGAGCTGTTTTTT. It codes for CASSSVGTNTGELFF.

CDR3 loop: CASSVRPETQYF. CDR3 DNA sequence: TGTGCCAGCAGTGTGCGTCCCGAGACCCAGTACTTC. The J gene is TRBJ2-5, the V gene TRBV2, with D hard to call. The CDR3 is 12 amino acids. V dropped 4 bases and J dropped 5 bases, with 8 bases sitting between them. Looked up from germline, CDR1 is SNHLY and CDR2 is FYNNEI.

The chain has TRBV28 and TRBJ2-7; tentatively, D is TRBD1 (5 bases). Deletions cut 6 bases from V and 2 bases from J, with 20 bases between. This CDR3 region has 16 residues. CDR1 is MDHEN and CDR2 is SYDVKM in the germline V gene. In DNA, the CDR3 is TGTGCCAGCAGCCCCCCAGGGCAGGGTTTAACCTACGAGCAGTACTTC. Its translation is CASSPPGQGLTYEQYF.